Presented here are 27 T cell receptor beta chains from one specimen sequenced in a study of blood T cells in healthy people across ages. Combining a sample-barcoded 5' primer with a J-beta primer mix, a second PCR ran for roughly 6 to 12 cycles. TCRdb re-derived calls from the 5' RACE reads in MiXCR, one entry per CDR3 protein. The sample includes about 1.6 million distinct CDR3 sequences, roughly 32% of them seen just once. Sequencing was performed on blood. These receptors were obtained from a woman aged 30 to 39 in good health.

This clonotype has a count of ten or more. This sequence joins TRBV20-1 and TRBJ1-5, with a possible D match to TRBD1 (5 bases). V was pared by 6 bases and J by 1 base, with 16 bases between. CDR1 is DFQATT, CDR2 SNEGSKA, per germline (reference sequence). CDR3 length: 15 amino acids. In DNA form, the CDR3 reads TGCAGTGCCAGAATGGGGCAAGGGAGCAATCAGCCCCAGCATTTT. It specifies CSARMGQGSNQPQHF.

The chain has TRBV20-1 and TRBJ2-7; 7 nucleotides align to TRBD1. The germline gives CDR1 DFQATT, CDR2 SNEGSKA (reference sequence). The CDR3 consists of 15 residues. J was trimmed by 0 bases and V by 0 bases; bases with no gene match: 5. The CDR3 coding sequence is TGCAGTGCTAGAGATTGGCAGGGGGTCTCCTACGAGCAGTACTTC. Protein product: CSARDWQGVSYEQYF.

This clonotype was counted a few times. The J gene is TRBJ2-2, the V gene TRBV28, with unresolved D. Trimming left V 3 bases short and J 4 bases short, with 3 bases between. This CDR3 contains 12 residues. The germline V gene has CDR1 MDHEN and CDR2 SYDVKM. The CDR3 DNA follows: TGTGCCAGCAGTTTTTTCACCGGGGAGCTGTTTTTT. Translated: CASSFFTGELFF.

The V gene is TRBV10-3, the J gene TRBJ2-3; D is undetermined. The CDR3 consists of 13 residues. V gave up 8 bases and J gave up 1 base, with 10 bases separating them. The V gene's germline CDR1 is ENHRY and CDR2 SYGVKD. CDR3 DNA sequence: TGTGCCATCGCAGGCTTGGGCACAGATACGCAGTATTTT. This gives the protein CAIAGLGTDTQYF.

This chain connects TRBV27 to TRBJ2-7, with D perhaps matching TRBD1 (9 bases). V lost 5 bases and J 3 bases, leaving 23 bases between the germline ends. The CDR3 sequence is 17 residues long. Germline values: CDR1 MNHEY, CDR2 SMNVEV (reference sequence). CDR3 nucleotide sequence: TGTGCCAGCAGTCGCTCAGCGGGGGACAGGGAGCTCTACGAGCAGTACTTC. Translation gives CASSRSAGDRELYEQYF.

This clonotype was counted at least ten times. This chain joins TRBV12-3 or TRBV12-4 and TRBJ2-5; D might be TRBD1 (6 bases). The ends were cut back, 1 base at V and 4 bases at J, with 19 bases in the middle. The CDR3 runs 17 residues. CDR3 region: CASSLEGNRVRGETQYF. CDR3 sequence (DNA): TGTGCCAGCAGTTTAGAGGGGAACAGGGTCCGCGGAGAGACCCAGTACTTC.

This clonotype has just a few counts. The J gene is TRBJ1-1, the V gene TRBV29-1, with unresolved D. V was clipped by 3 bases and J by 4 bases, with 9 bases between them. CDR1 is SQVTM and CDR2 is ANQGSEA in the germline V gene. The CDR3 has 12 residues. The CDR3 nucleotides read TGCAGCGTTGAGAGACCGGGCACTGAAGCTTTCTTT. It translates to CSVERPGTEAFF.

CDR3: CSASSPSYEQYF. CDR3 bases: TGCAGTGCCTCGAGTCCATCCTACGAGCAGTACTTC. The genes are TRBV20-1 and TRBJ2-7; D is ambiguous. The CDR3 sequence is 12 residues long. CDR1 DFQATT and CDR2 SNEGSKA come from the germline V gene (reference sequence). V was pared by 6 bases and J by 1 base, with 10 bases between.

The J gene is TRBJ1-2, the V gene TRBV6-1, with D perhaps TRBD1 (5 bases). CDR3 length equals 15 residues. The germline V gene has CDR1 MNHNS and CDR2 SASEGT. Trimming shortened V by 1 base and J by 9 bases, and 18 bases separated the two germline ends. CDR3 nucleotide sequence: TGTGCCAGCAGTGAAGGATCCCCGACAGTTCATAGCTACACCTTC. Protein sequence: CASSEGSPTVHSYTF.

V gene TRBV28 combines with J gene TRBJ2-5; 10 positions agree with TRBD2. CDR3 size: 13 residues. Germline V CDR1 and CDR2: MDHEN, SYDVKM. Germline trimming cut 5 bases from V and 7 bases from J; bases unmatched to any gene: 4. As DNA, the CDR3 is TGTGCCAGCAGTCTAGCGGGGGTCGGGACCCAGTACTTC. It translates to CASSLAGVGTQYF.

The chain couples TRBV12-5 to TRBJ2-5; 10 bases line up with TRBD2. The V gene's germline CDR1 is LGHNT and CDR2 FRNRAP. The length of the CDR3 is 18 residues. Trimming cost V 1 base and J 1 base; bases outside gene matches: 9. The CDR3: CASGLARWLAGVQETQYF. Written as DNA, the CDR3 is TGTGCTAGTGGTTTGGCCCGCTGGCTAGCGGGAGTCCAAGAGACCCAGTACTTC.

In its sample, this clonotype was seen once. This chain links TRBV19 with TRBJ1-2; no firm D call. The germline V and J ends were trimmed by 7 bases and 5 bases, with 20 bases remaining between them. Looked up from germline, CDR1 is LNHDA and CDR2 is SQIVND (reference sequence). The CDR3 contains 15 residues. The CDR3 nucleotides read TGTGCCAGTAATCTGGCCCACCTCGGGGAATATGGCTACACCTTC. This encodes CASNLAHLGEYGYTF.

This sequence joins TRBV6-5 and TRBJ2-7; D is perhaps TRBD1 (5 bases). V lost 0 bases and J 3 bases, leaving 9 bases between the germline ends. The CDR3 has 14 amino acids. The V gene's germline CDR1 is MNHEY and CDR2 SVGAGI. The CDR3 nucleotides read TGTGCCAGCAGTTACTCTAGCAGGGACTACGAGCAGTACTTC. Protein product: CASSYSSRDYEQYF.

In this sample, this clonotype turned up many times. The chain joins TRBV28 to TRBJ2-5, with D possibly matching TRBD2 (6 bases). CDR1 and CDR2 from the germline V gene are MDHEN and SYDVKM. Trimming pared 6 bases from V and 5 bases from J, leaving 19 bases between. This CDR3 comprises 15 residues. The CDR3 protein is CASSRGTLTRETQYF. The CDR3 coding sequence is TGTGCCAGCAGCCGGGGGACCCTCACTCGGGAGACCCAGTACTTC.

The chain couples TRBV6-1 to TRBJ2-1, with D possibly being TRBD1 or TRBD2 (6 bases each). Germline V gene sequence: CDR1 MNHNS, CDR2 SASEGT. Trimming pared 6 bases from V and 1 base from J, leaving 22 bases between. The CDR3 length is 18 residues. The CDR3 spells CASREFDGGLKSYNEQFF. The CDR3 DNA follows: TGTGCCAGCAGGGAGTTCGACGGGGGCCTTAAGTCCTACAATGAGCAGTTCTTC.

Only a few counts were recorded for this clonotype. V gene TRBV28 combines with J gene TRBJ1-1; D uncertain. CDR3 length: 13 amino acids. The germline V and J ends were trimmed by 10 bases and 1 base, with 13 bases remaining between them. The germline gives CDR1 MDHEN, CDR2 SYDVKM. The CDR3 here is CATQWGWNTEAFF. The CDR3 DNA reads TGTGCCACCCAGTGGGGATGGAACACTGAAGCTTTCTTT.

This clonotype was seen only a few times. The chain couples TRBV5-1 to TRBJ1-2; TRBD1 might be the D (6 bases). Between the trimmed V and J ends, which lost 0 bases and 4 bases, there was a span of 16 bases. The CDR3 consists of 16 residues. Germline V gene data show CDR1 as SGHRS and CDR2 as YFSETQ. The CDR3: CASSLVPAGTSYGYTF. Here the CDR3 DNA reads TGCGCCAGCAGCTTGGTACCGGCAGGGACAAGCTATGGCTACACCTTC.

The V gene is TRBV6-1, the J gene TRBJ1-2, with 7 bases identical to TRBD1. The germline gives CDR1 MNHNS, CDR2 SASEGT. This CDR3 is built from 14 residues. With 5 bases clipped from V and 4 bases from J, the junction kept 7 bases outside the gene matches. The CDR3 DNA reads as TGTGCCAGCAGTCCGCCGGGACAGATCTATGGCTACACCTTC. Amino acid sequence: CASSPPGQIYGYTF.

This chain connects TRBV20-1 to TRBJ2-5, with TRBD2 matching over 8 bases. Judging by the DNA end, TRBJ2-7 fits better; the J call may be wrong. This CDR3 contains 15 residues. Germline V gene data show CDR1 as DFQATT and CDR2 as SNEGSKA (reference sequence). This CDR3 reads CSARASGHLFYEQYF. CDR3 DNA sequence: TGCAGTGCTAGAGCTAGCGGGCACCTTTTCTACGAGCAGTACTTC.

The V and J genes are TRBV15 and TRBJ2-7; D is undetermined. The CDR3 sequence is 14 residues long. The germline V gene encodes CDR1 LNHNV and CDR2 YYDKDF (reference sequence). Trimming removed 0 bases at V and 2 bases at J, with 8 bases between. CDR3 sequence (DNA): TGTGCCACCAGCAGAGATATAGGGCCCTACGAGCAGTACTTC. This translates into CATSRDIGPYEQYF.

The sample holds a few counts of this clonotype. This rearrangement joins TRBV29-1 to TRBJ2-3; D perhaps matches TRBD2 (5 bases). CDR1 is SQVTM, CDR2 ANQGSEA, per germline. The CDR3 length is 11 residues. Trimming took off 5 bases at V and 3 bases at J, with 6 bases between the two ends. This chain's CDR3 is CSVTGTDTQYF. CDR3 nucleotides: TGCAGCGTTACGGGGACAGATACGCAGTATTTT.

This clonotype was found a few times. In nucleotides, the CDR3 is TGTGCCAGCGTTGACAGTAGCTCCTACGAGCAGTACTTC. Its protein product is CASVDSSSYEQYF. The chain carries TRBV2 and TRBJ2-7; possibly TRBD1 for D (5 bases). CDR3 length: 13 amino acids. The germline V gene has CDR1 SNHLY and CDR2 FYNNEI. V lost 8 bases, J lost 0 bases, and 11 bases lay in between.

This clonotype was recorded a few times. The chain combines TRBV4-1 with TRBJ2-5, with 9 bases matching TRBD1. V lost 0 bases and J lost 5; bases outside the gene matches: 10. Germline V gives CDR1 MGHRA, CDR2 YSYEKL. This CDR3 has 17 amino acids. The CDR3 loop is CASSQEFLQGAQETQYF. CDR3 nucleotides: TGCGCCAGCAGCCAAGAATTCCTACAGGGGGCACAGGAGACCCAGTACTTC.

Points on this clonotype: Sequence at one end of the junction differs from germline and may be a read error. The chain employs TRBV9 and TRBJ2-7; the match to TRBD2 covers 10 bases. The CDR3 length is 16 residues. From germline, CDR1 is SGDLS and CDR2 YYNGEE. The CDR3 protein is CANSVKREGRACEQYF. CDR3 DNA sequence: TGTGCCAACAGCGTCAAGCGGGAGGGCAGGGCTTGTGAGCAGTACTTC.

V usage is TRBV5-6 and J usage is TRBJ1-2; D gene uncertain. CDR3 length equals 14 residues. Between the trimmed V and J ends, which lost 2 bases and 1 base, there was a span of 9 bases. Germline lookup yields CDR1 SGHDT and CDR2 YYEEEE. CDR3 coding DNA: TGTGCCAGCAGCTTCCAGTCCATTAACTATGGCTACACCTTC. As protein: CASSFQSINYGYTF.

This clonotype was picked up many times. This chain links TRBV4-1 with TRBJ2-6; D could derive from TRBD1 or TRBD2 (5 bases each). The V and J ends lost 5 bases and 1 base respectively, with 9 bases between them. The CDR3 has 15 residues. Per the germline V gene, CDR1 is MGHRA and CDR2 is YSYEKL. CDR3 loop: CASSGTVSGANVLTF. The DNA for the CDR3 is TGCGCCAGCAGCGGGACGGTGTCTGGGGCCAACGTCCTGACTTTC.

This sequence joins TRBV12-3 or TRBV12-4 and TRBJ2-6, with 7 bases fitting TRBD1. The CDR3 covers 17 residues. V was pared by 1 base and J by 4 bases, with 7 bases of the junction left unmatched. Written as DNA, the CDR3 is TGTGCCAGCAGTTTAGGGGCCAGGGGGACCGGGGCCAACGTCCTGACTTTC. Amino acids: CASSLGARGTGANVLTF.